This TCR beta chain was documented in a study of post-analysis software for immune sequencing data. Study details: Recorded disease courses covered relapsing-remitting, secondary progressive and progressive-relapsing multiple sclerosis. Some patients had no subtype annotation.

Libraries were made from TCR beta cDNA, and they carried unique molecular identifiers. Some 500,000 cDNA molecules were obtained per 1 to 10 million input T cells. TCRdb independently ran MiXCR on the PCR reads; one entry per CDR3 protein. The sample gives 820,000 or so distinct CDR3 sequences, approximately 53% of which show up once; about 4.5% is in the top ten. Remarks on this clonotype: Antigen specificity is unknown.

General observations from the study: Relative to controls, patients with multiple sclerosis showed significantly lower normalized Chao1 diversity. By F measure, strong co-clustering occurred among samples prepared in the same batch.

Sequencing used blood. The source of this sequence is a girl aged 5 to 17 with multiple sclerosis.

CDR3 sequence: CASSRPGTGNEAFF. CDR3 bases: TGTGCCAGCAGCCGACCCGGGACCGGCAATGAAGCTTTCTTT. The V gene is TRBV4-2, the J gene TRBJ1-1, with D possibly matching TRBD1 (5 bases). V was clipped by 4 bases and J by 7 bases, with 16 bases between them. The CDR3 runs to 14 residues. The germline gives CDR1 LGHNA, CDR2 YNFKEQ.